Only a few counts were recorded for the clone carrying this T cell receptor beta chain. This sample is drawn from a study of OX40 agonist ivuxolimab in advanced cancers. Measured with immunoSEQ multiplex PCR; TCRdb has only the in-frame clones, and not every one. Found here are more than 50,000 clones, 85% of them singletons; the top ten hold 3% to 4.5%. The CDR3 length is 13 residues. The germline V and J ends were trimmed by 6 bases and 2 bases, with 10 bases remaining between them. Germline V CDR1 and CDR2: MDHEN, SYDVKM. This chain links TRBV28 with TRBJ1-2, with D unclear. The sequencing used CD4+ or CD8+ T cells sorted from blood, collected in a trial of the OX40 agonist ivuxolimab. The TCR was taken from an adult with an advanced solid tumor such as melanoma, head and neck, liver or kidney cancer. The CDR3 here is CASSPSGNYGYTF. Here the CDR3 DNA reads TGTGCCAGCAGCCCATCGGGGAACTATGGCTACACCTTC.